Sequencing of this T cell receptor (beta chain) was carried out in a study of shared T cell receptors in the human thymus. After removal of 4 bases from V and 10 bases from J, the junction contained 19 bases not matched to a gene. This CDR3 contains 18 residues. Per the germline V gene, CDR1 is SEHNR and CDR2 is FQNEAQ (reference sequence). The protocol was immunoSEQ multiplex PCR, while the TCRdb copy is restricted to in-frame clones and leaves out a portion. The sample has 600,000 or so clones, more than 75% seen once. Separately, the same data were catalogued under a study of human thymus T cells.

This sequence was found in a boy under three years old with a congenital heart defect. Material: thymocytes. This rearrangement joins TRBV7-9 to TRBJ2-1; 10 positions match TRBD2. The CDR3 loop is CASSSYPSLAGGYEEQFF. The CDR3 bases are TGTGCCAGCAGCTCCTACCCTTCCTTAGCGGGGGGCTATGAAGAGCAGTTCTTC. Supplemented by reference TRBV7-9 and TRBJ2-1, the full variable domain reads DTGVSQNPRHKITKRGQNVTFRCDPISEHNRLYWYRQTLGQGPEFLTYFQNEAQLEKSRLLSDRFSAERPKGSFSTLEIQRTEQGDSAMYLCASSSYPSLAGGYEEQFFGPGTRLTVL.